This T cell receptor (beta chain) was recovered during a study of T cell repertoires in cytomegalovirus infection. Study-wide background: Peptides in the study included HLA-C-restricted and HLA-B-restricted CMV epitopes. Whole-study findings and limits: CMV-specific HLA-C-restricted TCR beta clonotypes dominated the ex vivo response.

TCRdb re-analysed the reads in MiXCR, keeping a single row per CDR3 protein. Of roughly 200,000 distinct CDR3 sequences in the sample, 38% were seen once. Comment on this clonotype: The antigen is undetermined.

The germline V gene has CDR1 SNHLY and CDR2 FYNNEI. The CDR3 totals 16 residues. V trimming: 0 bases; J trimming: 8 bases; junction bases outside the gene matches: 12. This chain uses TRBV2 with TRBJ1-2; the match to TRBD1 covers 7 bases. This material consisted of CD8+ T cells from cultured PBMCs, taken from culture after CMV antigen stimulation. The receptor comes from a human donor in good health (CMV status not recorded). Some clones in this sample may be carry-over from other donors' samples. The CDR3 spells CASSEAETQGYLGYTF. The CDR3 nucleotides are TGTGCCAGCAGTGAAGCGGAGACACAGGGGTATCTAGGCTACACCTTC.